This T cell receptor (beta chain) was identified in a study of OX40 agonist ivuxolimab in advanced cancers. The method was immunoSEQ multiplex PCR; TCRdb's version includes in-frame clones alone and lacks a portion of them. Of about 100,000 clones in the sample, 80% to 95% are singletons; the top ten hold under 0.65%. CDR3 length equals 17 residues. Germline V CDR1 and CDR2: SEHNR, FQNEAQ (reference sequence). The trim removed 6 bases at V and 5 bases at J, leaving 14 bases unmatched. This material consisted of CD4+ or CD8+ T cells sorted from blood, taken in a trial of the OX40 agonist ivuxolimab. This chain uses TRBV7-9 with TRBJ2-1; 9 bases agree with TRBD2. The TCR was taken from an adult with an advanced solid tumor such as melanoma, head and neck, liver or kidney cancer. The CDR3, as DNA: TGTGCCAGCAGACCCCCCCCCGGGACTAGCCGCCACAATGAGCAGTTCTTC. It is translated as CASRPPPGTSRHNEQFF.